The entry below gives a single T cell receptor beta chain sequence along with its context. This clone was picked up a small number of times. Its specific antigen is unknown. Base qualities were left out, and no much larger clone turns up one base away. The source of the sample is a study of cytomegalovirus exposure and HLA in healthy donors (dated by TCRdb to the late 2010s). Regarding the study in general: An earlier analysis of roughly 500 of the donors reported 250 to 350 Gb of sequence data and 90 million to 120 million unique TCR beta sequences obtained from roughly 180 million T cells. The study used immunosequencing to profile the T cell repertoires of hundreds of subjects and linked those repertoires to cytomegalovirus serostatus. Across around 400 genotyped donors of the cohort, an average of approximately 220,000 unique TCR beta nucleotide sequences per donor were sequenced, and roughly a sixth of those sequences were non-productive. The study aimed to test whether cataloging public T cell receptors could reveal signatures of past pathogen exposure. Class I and class II HLA loci were covered by the typing at four-digit resolution. In a later analysis, previously published TCR beta repertoires from roughly 710 donors were re-analyzed and high-resolution HLA genotyping was added so that TCR occurrence patterns could be studied. A later genetic analysis took genome-wide SNP genotypes for about three fifths of the roughly 670 donors and used that subset as a discovery cohort. Donor age, sex, ethnicity and CMV serostatus were compiled together with the repertoire data. An early release that covered some 640 HLA-typed donors contained around 330 gigabases of sequencing data and about 84 million unique TCR sequences. The number of typed donors differed by locus: about 629-640 for A, B, C, DRB1 and DQB1; 522 for DQA1; about 600 for DPA1; and 400 to 480 for DPB1. All discovery cohort repertoires had been generated on a single sequencing platform. In an earlier analysis of a few hundred of the donors, high-throughput TCR beta sequencing was used to judge whether each TCR beta V gene segment behaved as functional or pseudogenic. High-throughput TCR immunosequencing, statistical association of individual TCRs with disease status, and machine learning were combined to predict cytomegalovirus infection status. Along with the approximately 650-subject first cohort, a separate validation cohort of 120 different subjects was used. The genetic ancestry cluster associated with self-reported Caucasian donors included around four fifths of the roughly 360 genotyped donors. Rather than drawing on any new phenotypic data, the later analysis identified candidate immune exposures from TCR beta sequences and the way those sequences occurred across donors. Roughly 5 DR-DQ haplotypes were handled as single units for association and clustering, since linkage in the cohort was strong.

The cohort comprised several hundred healthy bone marrow donors. Cohort members were all nominally healthy when sampled, although unrecorded immune exposures were likely present. The donor tested CMV seronegative, placing the donor among the 350 or so seronegative members of the cohort. Every donor gave a peripheral blood sample, and the peripheral blood mononuclear cells from that sample were used for TCR beta sequencing. The Qiagen DNeasy Blood Extraction Kit was used to extract genomic DNA from the blood cell samples. What the study reported, not specific to this receptor: In both the original and validation cohorts, the classifier was reported to diagnose cytomegalovirus status with high specificity and sensitivity. At a false discovery rate of 0.05, a later analysis linked 16,951 TCR beta sequences to specific HLA alleles. The study gave a list of some 150 TCR beta chains associated with cytomegalovirus. The authors suggested that the approach could potentially be extended to other disease states and immunological phenotypes. Several of the top co-occurrence clusters appeared to be linked to parvovirus B19, influenza, CMV and Epstein-Barr virus, according to a later analysis. In a later analysis, HLA-associated TCR beta chains showed more clonal expansion and lower generation probabilities than non-associated chains that were equally common. V-gene and J-gene trimming of TCR beta chains was associated with a missense DCLRE1C variant in a later genetic analysis, and the association was replicated in an independent cohort. According to a later analysis, TCR association rates differed among HLA loci, with DRB1 alleles showing the most associated TCRs and HLA-C alleles showing the fewest. In vitro tests confirmed that three of the cytomegalovirus-associated TCR beta chains recognize cytomegalovirus antigens. A further reported finding was that TCR beta sequences accurately predicted the HLA-A and HLA-B alleles for most subjects in the first cohort. The 87-base-pair reads could not distinguish some IMGT-functional V segments, including TRBV6-2 and TRBV6-3, so those segments were excluded. Across donors, most TCR sequences were observed very rarely, whereas some public TCRs were present in many individuals. Presence/absence analyses assumed roughly uniform sequencing depth across donors, an assumption that may not hold. Linkage disequilibrium might explain the correlated functional status among segregating V segments, but an unknown experimental factor could not be ruled out. Approximately 18 rarely observed V segments, including chromosome 9 orphons, were excluded from the earlier analysis of approximately 500 of the donors because counts were too low. A later genetic analysis reported fewer N-insertions in productive TCRs among donors in an Asian-associated ancestry cluster than the roughly 700-donor mean. The only immune exposure information available for the cohort was CMV serostatus. When HLA alleles, especially DR and DQ, strongly co-occurred, TCR associations were difficult to assign to individual alleles. Most CMV-associated TCR beta chains appeared to be HLA-restricted in a later analysis, and the HLA associations seemed to be driven largely by CMV exposure. The sequencing pipeline was judged likely to have produced a cluster of highly shared sequence variants as a technical artifact. Broadly in line with IMGT annotations, most TCR beta V segments showed up in productive rearrangements about 90% or about 30% of the time in an earlier analysis of 587 of the donors. Only TCR beta chains were sequenced in this cohort, and the absence of alpha or paired-chain data limited detectable features. HLA typing was unavailable for some donors at each locus, so association tests used only the typed subset.

The CDR3 goes from the cysteine to the phenylalanine over 14 residues. Of the read, only the CDR3 DNA is kept; its 42 bases are in frame from base 1. At the junction V is shortened by 5 bases and J by 1 base; bases outside the gene matches: 3. From the germline V gene (reference sequence), CDR1 is LNHDA and CDR2 is SQIVND. The library relied on the immunoSEQ multiplex PCR assay. For the multiplex PCR, a mixture combining 60 forward primers for TCR Vbeta segments and 13 reverse primers for TCR Jbeta segments was used. The CDR3 region of rearranged TCR beta genes was amplified from genomic DNA with a multiplex PCR assay. On the Illumina HiSeq System, the amplified TCR beta libraries were sequenced as 87-base-pair reads. On the study's bioinformatics: A later analysis counted about 80 million unique TCR beta chains across the 550 to 750 repertoires, and about 10 million of these chains were shared by at least two donors. Raw reads were error-corrected and collapsed into unique sequences by a nearest-neighbor algorithm in which closely related sequences were merged to remove PCR and sequencing errors. CDR3 sequences were aligned to IMGT reference sequences to assign V, D and J gene segments. For a sequence to be retained, a match of at least six nucleotides to both a V gene segment and a J gene segment was required. A rearrangement counted as productive if the CDR3 had no stop codons and remained in frame with V and J, and every other rearrangement counted as non-productive. Following IMGT convention, CDR3 was defined as the stretch from the second conserved V-encoded cysteine up to the conserved J-encoded phenylalanine. Sequences without an unambiguous match to a single V gene segment were excluded from the earlier analysis of approximately 560 of the donors. An earlier analysis of 450 to 650 of the donors called V segments functional above 56.7% productive rearrangements and segregating when the between-donor standard deviation exceeded 5%. A statistical classification framework was developed to diagnose cytomegalovirus status using the catalog of TCR beta chain sequences. A later analysis assigned V and J genes by comparing TCR nucleotide sequences with IMGT/GENE-DB human TR gene sequences. The TCRdist pipeline was used in a later analysis to assign CDR3 sequences and most-parsimonious VDJ recombination scenarios. In a later analysis, each TCR beta chain was defined by its CDR3 amino acid sequence together with its V-gene family, and reads lacking a unique V-gene family were excluded. To address suspected cross-contamination and a sequencing artifact, a later analysis removed 592 highly shared, low-generation-probability nucleotide sequences. In a later analysis, a clonal expansion index was calculated for each public chain from normalized within-repertoire ranks of inferred template counts. In a later analysis, generation probabilities were computed using a VDJ recombination model fitted to out-of-frame rearrangements, and the results were checked against IGoR. A later analysis scored TCR-TCR, TCR-HLA and TCR-CMV co-occurrence with hypergeometric tests, applying a repertoire-size bias correction to TCR pairs. A later analysis estimated false discovery rates by permuting HLA or CMV assignments 20 times. In a later analysis, co-occurring TCRs were grouped using DBSCAN, with TCRdist sequence similarity added in when clustering inside HLA-allele-positive subsets. Repertoires with fewer than 30,000 or more than 120,000 public chains, plus five repertoires with anomalous nucleotide sharing, were excluded from co-occurrence clustering. TCRdb retrieved this table from immuneACCESS and kept in-frame rearrangements only. Not all clones are present; in checked studies, unresolved V genes account for under half, and no reason is known for the remainder. That table gives V, J and clone size, and the DNA gave D and trimming. The sample table holds 74,000 or so clones, of which 65% to 70% were seen once. 2% to 2.5% of the sample comes from the top ten.

The rearrangement joined TRBV19 to TRBJ2-3; TRBD1 aligns with 7 central bases. The source of this sequence is a woman younger than 45 in good health and CMV-seronegative. The sequencing sample was made of PBMCs. This receptor has the CDR3 CASSAGQGTDTQYF. At the DNA level, the sequence is TGTGCCAGTAGTGCAGGACAGGGCACAGATACGCAGTATTTT.